This T cell receptor (beta chain) appears in the sequencing data of a study of T cell repertoires in ileal Crohn's disease. Whole-study context: At surgery, approximately 33% of patients smoked, with median disease duration 7.9 years. Biopsies of the neoterminal ileum at postoperative colonoscopy form M6 samples.

The time point: neoterminal ileum biopsy at postoperative endoscopy, about 6 months after surgery. With regard to this clone: Its antigen is as yet unknown.

V gave up 6 bases and J gave up 4 bases, with 9 bases separating them. CDR1 is MNHEY, CDR2 SVGAGI, per germline. The CDR3 has 12 residues. Study-wide results and limits: Endoscopy was done a median around seven months after surgery. Compared with non-smokers, active smokers at surgery showed more clonal expansions.

Repertoires were generated with immunoSEQ multiplex PCR, while TCRdb's copy carries only in-frame clones and drops some. Of over 10,000 clones listed, roughly 78% are singletons. V and J are TRBV6-5 and TRBJ1-1; possible D gene TRBD1, 6 bases. The source material was ileal tissue. This clonotype was sampled from an adult with Crohn's disease. The CDR3 reads CASRTGSTEAFF. DNA for the CDR3: TGTGCCAGCAGAACAGGGAGCACTGAAGCTTTCTTT.